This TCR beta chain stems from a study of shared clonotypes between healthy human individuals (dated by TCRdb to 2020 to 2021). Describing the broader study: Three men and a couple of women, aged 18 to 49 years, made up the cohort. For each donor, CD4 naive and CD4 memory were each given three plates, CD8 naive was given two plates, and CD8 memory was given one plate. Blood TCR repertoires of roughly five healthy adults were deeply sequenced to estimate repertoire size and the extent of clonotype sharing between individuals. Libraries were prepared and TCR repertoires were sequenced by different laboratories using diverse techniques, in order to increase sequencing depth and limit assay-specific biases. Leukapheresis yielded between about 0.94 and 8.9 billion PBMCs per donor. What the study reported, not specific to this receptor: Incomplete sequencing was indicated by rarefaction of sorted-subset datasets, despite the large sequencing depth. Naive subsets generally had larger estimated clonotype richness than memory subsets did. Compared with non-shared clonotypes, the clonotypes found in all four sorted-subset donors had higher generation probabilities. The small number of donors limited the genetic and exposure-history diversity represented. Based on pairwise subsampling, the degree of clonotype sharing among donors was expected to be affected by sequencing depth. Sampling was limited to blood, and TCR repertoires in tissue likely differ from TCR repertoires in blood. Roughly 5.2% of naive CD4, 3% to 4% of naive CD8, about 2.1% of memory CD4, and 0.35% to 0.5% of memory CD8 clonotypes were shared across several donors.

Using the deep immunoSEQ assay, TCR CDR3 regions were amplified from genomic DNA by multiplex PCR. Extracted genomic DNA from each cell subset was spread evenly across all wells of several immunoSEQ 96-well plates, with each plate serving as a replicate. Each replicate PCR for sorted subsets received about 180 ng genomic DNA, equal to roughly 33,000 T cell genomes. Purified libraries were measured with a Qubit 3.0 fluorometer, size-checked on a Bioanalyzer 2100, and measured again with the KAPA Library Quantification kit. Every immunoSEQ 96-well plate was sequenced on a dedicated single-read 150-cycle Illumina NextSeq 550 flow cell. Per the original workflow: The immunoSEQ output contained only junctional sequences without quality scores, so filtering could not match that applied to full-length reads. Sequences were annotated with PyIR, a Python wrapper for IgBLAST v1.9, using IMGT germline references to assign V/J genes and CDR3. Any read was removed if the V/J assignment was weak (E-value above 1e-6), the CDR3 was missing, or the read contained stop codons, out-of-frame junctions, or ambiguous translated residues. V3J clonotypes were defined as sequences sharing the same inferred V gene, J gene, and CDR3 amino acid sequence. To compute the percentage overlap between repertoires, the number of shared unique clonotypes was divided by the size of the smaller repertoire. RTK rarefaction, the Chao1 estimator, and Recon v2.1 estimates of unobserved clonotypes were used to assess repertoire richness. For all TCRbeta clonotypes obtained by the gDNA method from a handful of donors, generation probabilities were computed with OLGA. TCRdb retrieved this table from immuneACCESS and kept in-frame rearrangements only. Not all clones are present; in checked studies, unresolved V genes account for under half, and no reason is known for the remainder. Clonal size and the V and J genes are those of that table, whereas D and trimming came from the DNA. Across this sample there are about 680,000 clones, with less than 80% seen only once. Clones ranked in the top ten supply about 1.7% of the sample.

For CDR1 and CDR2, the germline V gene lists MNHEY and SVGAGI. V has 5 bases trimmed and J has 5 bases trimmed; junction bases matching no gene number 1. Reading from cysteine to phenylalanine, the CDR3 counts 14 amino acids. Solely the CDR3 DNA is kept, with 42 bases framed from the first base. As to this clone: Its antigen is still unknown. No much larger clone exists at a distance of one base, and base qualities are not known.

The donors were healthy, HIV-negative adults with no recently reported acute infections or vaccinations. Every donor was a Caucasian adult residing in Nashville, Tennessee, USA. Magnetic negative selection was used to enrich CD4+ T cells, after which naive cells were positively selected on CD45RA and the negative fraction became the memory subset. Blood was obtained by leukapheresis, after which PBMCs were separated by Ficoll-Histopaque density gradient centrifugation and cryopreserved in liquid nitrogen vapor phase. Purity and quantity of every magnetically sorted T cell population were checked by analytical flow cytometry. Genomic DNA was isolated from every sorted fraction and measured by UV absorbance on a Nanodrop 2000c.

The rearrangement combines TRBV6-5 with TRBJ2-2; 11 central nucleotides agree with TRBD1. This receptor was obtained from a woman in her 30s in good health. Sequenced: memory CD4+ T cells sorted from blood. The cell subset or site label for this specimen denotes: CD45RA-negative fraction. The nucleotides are TGTGCCAGCAGTGGACAGGGGGCTACCGGGGAGCTGTTTTTT. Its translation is CASSGQGATGELFF.